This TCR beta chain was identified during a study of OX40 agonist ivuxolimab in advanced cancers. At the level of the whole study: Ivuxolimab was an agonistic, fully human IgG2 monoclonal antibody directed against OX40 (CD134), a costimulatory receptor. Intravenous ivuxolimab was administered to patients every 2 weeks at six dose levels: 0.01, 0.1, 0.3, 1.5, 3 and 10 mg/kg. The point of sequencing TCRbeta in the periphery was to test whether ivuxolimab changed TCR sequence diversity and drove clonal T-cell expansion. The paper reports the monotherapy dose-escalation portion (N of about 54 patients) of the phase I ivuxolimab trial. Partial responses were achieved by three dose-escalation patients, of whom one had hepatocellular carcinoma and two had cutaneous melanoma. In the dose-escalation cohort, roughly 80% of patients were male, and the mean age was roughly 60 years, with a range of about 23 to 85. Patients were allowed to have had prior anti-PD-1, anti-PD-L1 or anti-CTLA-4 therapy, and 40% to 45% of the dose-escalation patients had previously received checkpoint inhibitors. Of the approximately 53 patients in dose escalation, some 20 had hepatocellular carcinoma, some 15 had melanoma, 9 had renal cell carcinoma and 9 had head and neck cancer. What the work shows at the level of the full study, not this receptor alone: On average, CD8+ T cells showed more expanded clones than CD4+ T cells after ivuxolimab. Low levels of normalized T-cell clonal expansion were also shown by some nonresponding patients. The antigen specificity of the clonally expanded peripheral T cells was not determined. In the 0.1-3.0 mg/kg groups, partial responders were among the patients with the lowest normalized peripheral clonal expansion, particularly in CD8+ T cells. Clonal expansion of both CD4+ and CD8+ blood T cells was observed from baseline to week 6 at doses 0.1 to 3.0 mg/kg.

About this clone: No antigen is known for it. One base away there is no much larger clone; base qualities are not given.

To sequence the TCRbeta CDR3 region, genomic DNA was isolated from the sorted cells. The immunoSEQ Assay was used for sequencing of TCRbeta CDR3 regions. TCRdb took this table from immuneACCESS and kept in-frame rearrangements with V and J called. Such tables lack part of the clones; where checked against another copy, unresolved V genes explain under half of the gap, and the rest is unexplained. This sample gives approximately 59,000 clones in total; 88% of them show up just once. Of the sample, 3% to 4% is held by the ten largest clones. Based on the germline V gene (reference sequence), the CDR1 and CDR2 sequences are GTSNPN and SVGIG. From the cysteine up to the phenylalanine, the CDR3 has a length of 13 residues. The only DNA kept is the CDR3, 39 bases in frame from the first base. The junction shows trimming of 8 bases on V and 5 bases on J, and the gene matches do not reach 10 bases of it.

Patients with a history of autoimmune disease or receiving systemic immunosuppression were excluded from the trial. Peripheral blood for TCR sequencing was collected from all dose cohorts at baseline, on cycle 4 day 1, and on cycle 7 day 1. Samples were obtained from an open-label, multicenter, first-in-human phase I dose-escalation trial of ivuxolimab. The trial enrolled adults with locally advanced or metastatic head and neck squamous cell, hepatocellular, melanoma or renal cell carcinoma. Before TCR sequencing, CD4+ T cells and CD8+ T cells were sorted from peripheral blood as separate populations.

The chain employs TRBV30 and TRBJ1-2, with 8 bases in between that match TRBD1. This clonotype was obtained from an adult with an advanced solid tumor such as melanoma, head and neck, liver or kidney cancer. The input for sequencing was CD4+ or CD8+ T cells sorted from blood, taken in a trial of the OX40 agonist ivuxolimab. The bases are TGTGCCGGAGGACAGGGTCCTCCTTATGGCTACACCTTC. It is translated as CAGGQGPPYGYTF.